This T cell receptor beta chain was documented in a study of T cell clones after liver transplantation. At the level of the study: Liver transplant recipients had immunosuppression withdrawal attempted within 2 years. Tolerant meant at least one year fully off immunosuppression without liver enzymes above twice normal. Three of eight recipients were HCV-positive; others had non-autoimmune, non-viral indications.

CD3+CD4+ and CD3+CD8+ cells were FACS-sorted from thawed unstimulated PBMCs. TCRdb's table, derived via immunoSEQ multiplex PCR, lists solely in-frame clones and lacks some. This sample has roughly 18,000 clones, with 80% to 90% found just once. The CDR3 has 13 amino acids. Germline loops: CDR1 LNHDA, CDR2 SQIVND (reference sequence). The V end was cut by 5 bases, the J end by 6 bases, with 13 bases between. The receptor comes from a human patient who received a liver transplant. Some T cells may be transferred from the graft donor. The input for sequencing was CD8+ T cells from blood, taken just over 45 months after liver transplant. V is TRBV19 and J is TRBJ1-1, with D possibly matching TRBD1 (6 bases). DNA of the CDR3: TGTGCCAGTAGTCCAGGGGCGTCCCCTGAAGCTTTCTTT. Protein sequence: CASSPGASPEAFF.